The 20 T cell receptor beta chains below all came from one sample that was sequenced in a study of T-cell memory formation after mild COVID-19. Each CDR3 protein is one row after TCRdb ran MiXCR on the 5' RACE reads. This sample carries over 70,000 distinct CDR3 sequences, 10% to 15% of them seen once, and the ten largest clones take about 29%. Material for sequencing was PBMCs or a T cell subset sorted from them (not recorded which). The receptor source for this set is an adult woman who had mild COVID-19 (a few samples of this study predate the infection). Cell type and time point are not known.

This clonotype was seen more than once but under ten times. The rearrangement joins TRBV29-1 to TRBJ2-1; 12 nucleotides align to TRBD2. The V gene end was trimmed by 0 bases and the J gene end by 6 bases; junction bases not matched to a gene: 15. The CDR3 is made up of 19 amino acids. Germline CDR1 SQVTM, CDR2 ANQGSEA. The DNA of the CDR3 is TGCAGCGTTGAAGATGGGGAGCTAGCGGGAGGGCCCCGAGGCAATGAGCAGTTCTTC. The encoded protein is CSVEDGELAGGPRGNEQFF.

This clonotype was recorded a few times. The J gene is TRBJ1-2, the V gene TRBV7-2, with D perhaps matching TRBD1 (5 bases). The CDR3 length is 15 residues. The germline V gene has CDR1 SGHTA and CDR2 FQGNSA. V dropped 1 base and J dropped 4 bases, with 13 bases sitting between them. CDR3 bases: TGTGCCAGCAGCTTAGGACAGCCGCCTCCCTATGGCTACACCTTC. Residues: CASSLGQPPPYGYTF.

The chain has TRBV5-1 and TRBJ2-2, with 8 bases aligning to TRBD1. CDR3 length: 15 residues. In germline, CDR1 is SGHRS, CDR2 YFSETQ. With V trimmed by 4 bases and J by 4 bases, 6 bases remained unmatched. CDR3 bases: TGCGCCAGCAGCATAAAAACAGGGGGCACCGGGGAGCTGTTTTTT. Residues: CASSIKTGGTGELFF.

This clonotype was counted between two and nine times. CDR3 bases: TGTGCCAGCAGCAAAGAGCCGGCGGACCAAGAGACCCAGTACTTC. This sequence encodes CASSKEPADQETQYF. The chain joins TRBV21-1 to TRBJ2-5. TRBV21-1 is a known pseudogene. The CDR3 runs to 15 residues.

The chain couples TRBV7-6 to TRBJ2-4; 8 bases are shared with TRBD1. The CDR3 is 16 amino acids. Germline CDR1 and CDR2: SGHVS and FNYEAQ. V was pared by 4 bases and J by 7 bases, with 12 bases of the junction left unmatched. The CDR3 nucleotides are TGTGCCAGCAGCTCCCTGCCAGGGCAGGGGGCGAACATTCAGTACTTC. Protein: CASSSLPGQGANIQYF.

This clonotype was found a few times. The rearrangement links TRBV6-2 or TRBV6-3 to TRBJ2-2; perhaps TRBD2 as D (6 bases). The V end lost 5 bases, the J end lost 3 bases, and 13 bases lay between the germline ends. The CDR3 contains 15 residues. Per germline, CDR1 MNHEY and CDR2 SVGEGT. The CDR3, as DNA: TGTGCCAGCAGTCGGGCTAGCGAGGACACCGGGGAGCTGTTTTTT. Amino acids: CASSRASEDTGELFF.

The chain recombines TRBV4-1 with TRBJ2-7; a weak D match, TRBD2 (6 bases). Germline V lookup: CDR1 MGHRA, CDR2 YSYEKL. The CDR3 is 14 amino acids. The ends were cut back, 3 bases at V and 7 bases at J, with 16 bases in the middle. In DNA form, the CDR3 reads TGCGCCAGCAGCCAGGAAGGGAGGACGGAAGAGCAGTACTTC. Translating gives CASSQEGRTEEQYF.

This chain joins TRBV7-9 and TRBJ2-7, with TRBD1 matching over 7 bases. Germline CDR1 reads SEHNR; CDR2 reads FQNEAQ (reference sequence). Trimming at V came to 3 bases and at J to 5 bases, leaving 10 bases not matched to a gene. The CDR3 consists of 15 residues. The DNA of the CDR3 is TGTGCCAGCAGCTTCCCAGACAGGGCTCTCAACGAGCAGTACTTC. It is translated as CASSFPDRALNEQYF.

This clonotype was seen ten or more times. V usage is TRBV4-1 and J usage is TRBJ2-7; 11 positions match TRBD2. The CDR3 runs 15 residues. The germline V gene encodes CDR1 MGHRA and CDR2 YSYEKL. With 6 bases clipped from V and 4 bases from J, the junction kept 8 bases outside the gene matches. CDR3 bases: TGCGCCAGCAGTTATAGCGGGGGGGGACCTTACGAGCAGTACTTC. Translating gives CASSYSGGGPYEQYF.

The chain couples TRBV7-8 to TRBJ2-7; perhaps TRBD1 as D (6 bases). Between the trimmed V and J ends, which lost 5 bases and 5 bases, there was a span of 22 bases. Germline CDR1 and CDR2: SGHVS and FQNEAQ. The CDR3 sequence is 16 residues long. CDR3 sequence: CASSPLVGGNAHEQYF. For the CDR3, the DNA is TGTGCCAGCAGCCCCCTAGTAGGGGGTAATGCCCACGAGCAGTACTTC.

This clonotype has just a few counts. The chain joins TRBV9 to TRBJ1-2; D is unresolved. The CDR3 consists of 13 residues. Deletions cut 3 bases from V and 4 bases from J, with 10 bases between. Germline V gene sequence: CDR1 SGDLS, CDR2 YYNGEE. CDR3 loop: CASSATLVYGYTF. DNA for the CDR3: TGTGCCAGCAGCGCTACGCTAGTCTATGGCTACACCTTC.

This clonotype came up a few times. The rearrangement uses TRBV6-5 and TRBJ2-7; D assignment may be TRBD1 or TRBD2 (5 bases each). Germline loops: CDR1 MNHEY, CDR2 SVGAGI. This CDR3 contains 15 residues. V lost 6 bases and J 5 bases, leaving 20 bases between the germline ends. The CDR3 is CASSAPSGRGNEQYF. The DNA of the CDR3 is TGTGCCAGCAGCGCCCCGAGCGGAAGGGGCAACGAGCAGTACTTC.

The chain couples TRBV7-2 to TRBJ2-7, with a weak D call TRBD1 (5 bases). CDR3 length equals 16 residues. CDR1 is SGHTA, CDR2 FQGNSA, per germline. Trimming took off 1 base at V and 3 bases at J, with 16 bases between the two ends. The CDR3 loop reads CASSLGGGTPLYEQYF. CDR3 sequence (DNA): TGTGCCAGCAGCTTAGGGGGCGGCACCCCCCTCTACGAGCAGTACTTC.

This chain links TRBV29-1 with TRBJ2-1, with D hard to call. Looked up from germline, CDR1 is SQVTM and CDR2 is ANQGSEA. V lost 3 bases and J 8 bases, leaving 14 bases between the germline ends. This CDR3 is built from 13 residues. The CDR3 DNA reads as TGCAGCGTTGAGGAGATAAGTAACTATGAGCAGTTCTTC. It is translated as CSVEEISNYEQFF.

This clonotype has more than one count but fewer than ten. The rearrangement uses TRBV13 and TRBJ2-3, with D perhaps matching TRBD1 (5 bases). V dropped 8 bases and J dropped 5 bases, with 14 bases sitting between them. This CDR3 comprises 13 residues. Germline CDR1 reads PRHDT; CDR2 reads FYEKMQ (reference sequence). The CDR3 protein is CASSERGLDTQYF. The DNA of the CDR3 is TGTGCCAGCTCCGAAAGGGGATTAGATACGCAGTATTTT.

The chain has TRBV30 and TRBJ2-1, with 11 bases lining up with TRBD1. Germline CDR1 and CDR2: GTSNPN and SVGIG (reference sequence). The CDR3 has 15 amino acids. Unmatched junction bases numbered 10, after V lost 3 bases and J lost 9 bases. This chain's CDR3 is CAWRIPGQGVSEQFF. As DNA, the CDR3 is TGTGCCTGGAGAATACCGGGACAGGGGGTGAGTGAGCAGTTCTTC. Looking up the rest from reference TRBV30 and TRBJ2-1 gives the full variable domain: SQTIHQWPATLVQPVGSPLSLECTVEGTSNPNLYWYRQAAGRGLQLLFYSVGIGQISSEVPQNLSASRPQDRQFILSSKKLLLSDSGFYLCAWRIPGQGVSEQFFGPGTRLTVL.

The rearrangement joins TRBV6-5 to TRBJ2-3; 10 bases align to TRBD1. The CDR3 is 16 amino acids. Germline V gene lookup returns CDR1 MNHEY and CDR2 SVGAGI. The ends lost 2 bases at V and 2 bases at J; junction bases unmatched: 4. CDR3 sequence (DNA): TGTGCCAGCAGTTACGGCGGACAGGGGGTCACAGATACGCAGTATTTT. Translation gives CASSYGGQGVTDTQYF.

This clonotype turned up a few times. The chain is built from TRBV29-1 and TRBJ1-1; D gene uncertain. The V end lost 6 bases, the J end lost 1 base, and 9 bases lay between the germline ends. The CDR3 extends over 12 amino acids. The germline V gene has CDR1 SQVTM and CDR2 ANQGSEA. This chain's CDR3 is CSVLPGNTEAFF. CDR3 sequence (DNA): TGCAGCGTCCTGCCAGGGAACACTGAAGCTTTCTTT. Full variable domain (outside the CDR3, taken from reference TRBV29-1 and TRBJ1-1): SAVISQKPSRDICQRGTSLTIQCQVDSQVTMMFWYRQQPGQSLTLIATANQGSEATYESGFVIDKFPISRPNLTFSTLTVSNMSPEDSSIYLCSVLPGNTEAFFGQGTRLTVV.

This chain connects TRBV30 to TRBJ2-5; D is uncertain. This CDR3 spans 13 amino acids. Trimming took 2 bases from V and 7 from J, leaving 14 bases between them. Per germline, CDR1 GTSNPN and CDR2 SVGIG (reference sequence). CDR3 nucleotides: TGTGCCTGGAGTCCCGGTGGCGGTGTGACCCAGTACTTC. This gives the protein CAWSPGGGVTQYF.

This clonotype has more than one count but fewer than ten. V is TRBV12-3 or TRBV12-4 and J is TRBJ2-1; D might be TRBD2 (5 bases). The CDR3 sequence is 12 residues long. V was clipped by 7 bases and J by 8 bases, with 12 bases between them. This CDR3 is CASTPGGDEQFF. The CDR3 DNA is TGTGCCAGCACCCCTGGAGGCGATGAGCAGTTCTTC.